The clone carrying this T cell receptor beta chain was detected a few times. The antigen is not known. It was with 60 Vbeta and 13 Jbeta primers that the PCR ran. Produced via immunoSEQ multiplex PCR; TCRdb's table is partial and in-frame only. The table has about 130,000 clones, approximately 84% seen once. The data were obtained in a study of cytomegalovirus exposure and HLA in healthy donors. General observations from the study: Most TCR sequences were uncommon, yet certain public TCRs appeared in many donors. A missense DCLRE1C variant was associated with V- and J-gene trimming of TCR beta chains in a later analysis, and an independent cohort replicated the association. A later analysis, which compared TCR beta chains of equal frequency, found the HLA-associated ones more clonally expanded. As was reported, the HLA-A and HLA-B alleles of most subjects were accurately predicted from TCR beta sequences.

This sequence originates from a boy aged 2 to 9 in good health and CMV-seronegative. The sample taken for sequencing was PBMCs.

Here the CDR3 DNA reads TGTGCCAGCAGCCGCCGGACTAGCGGGAATGAGCAGTTCTTC. Its translation: CASSRRTSGNEQFF. The chain links TRBV11-2 to TRBJ2-1; 11 bases are shared with TRBD2. Trimming removed 5 bases from V and 7 bases from J; junction bases left unmatched: 4. CDR3 length equals 14 residues. Germline V lookup: CDR1 SGHAT, CDR2 FQNNGV.